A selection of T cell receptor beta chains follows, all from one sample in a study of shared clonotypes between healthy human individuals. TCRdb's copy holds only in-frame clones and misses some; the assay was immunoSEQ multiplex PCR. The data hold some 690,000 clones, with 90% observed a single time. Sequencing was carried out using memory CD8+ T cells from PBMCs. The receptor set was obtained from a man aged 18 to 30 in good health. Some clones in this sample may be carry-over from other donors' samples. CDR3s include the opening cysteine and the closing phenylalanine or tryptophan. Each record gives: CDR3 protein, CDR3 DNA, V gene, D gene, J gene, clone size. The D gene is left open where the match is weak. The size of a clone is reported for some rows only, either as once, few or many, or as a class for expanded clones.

CDR3aa: CASSPGGLEQFF
CDR3nt: TGCGCCAGCAGTCCCGGAGGTCTCGAGCAGTTCTTC
v_gene: TRBV5-1
d_gene: NA
j_gene: TRBJ2-1
abundance: NA

CDR3aa: CATSSGLLLNTEAFF
CDR3nt: TGCGCCACCTCCAGCGGGCTACTACTGAACACTGAAGCTTTCTTT
v_gene: TRBV4-1
d_gene: NA
j_gene: TRBJ1-1
abundance: NA

CDR3aa: CASSLVAGGSYEQYF
CDR3nt: TGTGCCAGCAGCTTAGTAGCGGGGGGCTCCTACGAGCAGTACTTC
v_gene: TRBV7-2
d_gene: TRBD2
j_gene: TRBJ2-7
abundance: NA

CDR3aa: CASSKSRTKNTEAFF
CDR3nt: TGTGCCAGCAGTAAGAGCCGAACAAAGAACACTGAAGCTTTCTTT
v_gene: TRBV6-5
d_gene: NA
j_gene: TRBJ1-1
abundance: NA

CDR3aa: CASSLSPMGEQFF
CDR3nt: TGTGCCAGCAGCTTAAGCCCCATGGGTGAGCAGTTCTTC
v_gene: TRBV7-2
d_gene: NA
j_gene: TRBJ2-1
abundance: NA

CDR3aa: CASTFSPGQGFYF
CDR3nt: TGTGCCAGCACCTTCTCGCCAGGGCAGGGGTTTTACTTC
v_gene: TRBV28
d_gene: NA
j_gene: TRBJ2-7
abundance: NA

CDR3aa: CASSYTGGEKLFF
CDR3nt: TGTGCCAGCAGTTATACAGGGGGGGAAAAACTGTTTTTT
v_gene: TRBV28
d_gene: TRBD1
j_gene: TRBJ1-4
abundance: NA

CDR3aa: CASSEITPGNTIYF
CDR3nt: TGTGCCAGCAGTGAAATAACACCGGGAAACACCATATATTTT
v_gene: TRBV2
d_gene: NA
j_gene: TRBJ1-3
abundance: NA

CDR3aa: CASSILGRVGTDTQYF
CDR3nt: TGTGCCAGTAGTATACTCGGCAGGGTGGGCACAGATACGCAGTATTTT
v_gene: TRBV19
d_gene: NA
j_gene: TRBJ2-3
abundance: NA

CDR3aa: CASSDWTGGDEKLFF
CDR3nt: TGTGCCAGCAGTGACTGGACAGGGGGTGATGAAAAACTGTTTTTT
v_gene: TRBV2
d_gene: TRBD1
j_gene: TRBJ1-4
abundance: NA

CDR3aa: CASSARTGPRGYTF
CDR3nt: TGTGCCAGCAGCGCGAGGACCGGGCCTCGTGGCTACACCTTC
v_gene: TRBV9
d_gene: NA
j_gene: TRBJ1-2
abundance: NA

CDR3aa: CASSQEGQATDTQYF
CDR3nt: TGTGCCAGCAGCCAAGAGGGACAGGCTACAGATACGCAGTATTTT
v_gene: TRBV14
d_gene: TRBD1
j_gene: TRBJ2-3
abundance: once

CDR3aa: CASVERPTSSYNEQFF
CDR3nt: TGTGCCAGCGTCGAACGTCCTACGAGCTCCTACAATGAGCAGTTCTTC
v_gene: TRBV7-6
d_gene: NA
j_gene: TRBJ2-1
abundance: NA

CDR3aa: CASSLRSGELFF
CDR3nt: TGTGCCAGCAGCCTACGGTCCGGGGAGCTGTTTTTT
v_gene: TRBV6-5
d_gene: NA
j_gene: TRBJ2-2
abundance: NA

CDR3aa: CATSNKREGYNEQFF
CDR3nt: TGTGCCACCAGCAATAAGCGGGAGGGCTACAATGAGCAGTTCTTC
v_gene: TRBV15
d_gene: TRBD2
j_gene: TRBJ2-1
abundance: NA

CDR3aa: CASSEGIGVGGPPTEQYF
CDR3nt: TGTGCCAGCAGTGAAGGTATAGGGGTAGGGGGCCCCCCGACGGAGCAGTACTTC
v_gene: TRBV6-1
d_gene: TRBD1
j_gene: TRBJ2-7
abundance: NA

CDR3aa: CASSAPGAWSDGGELFF
CDR3nt: TGTGCCAGCAGCGCACCGGGTGCGTGGTCGGATGGCGGGGAGCTGTTTTTT
v_gene: TRBV9
d_gene: NA
j_gene: TRBJ2-2
abundance: NA

CDR3aa: CASSLGGTGAYNEQFF
CDR3nt: TGTGCCAGCAGCTTGGGGGGGACAGGAGCCTACAATGAGCAGTTCTTC
v_gene: TRBV5-6
d_gene: TRBD1
j_gene: TRBJ2-1
abundance: NA

CDR3aa: CSVEFWTAQGNTIYF
CDR3nt: TGCAGCGTTGAATTTTGGACCGCCCAGGGAAACACCATATATTTT
v_gene: TRBV29-1
d_gene: NA
j_gene: TRBJ1-3
abundance: NA

CDR3aa: CASSYDQSGAREKLFF
CDR3nt: TGTGCCAGCAGTTACGATCAGTCGGGGGCGAGGGAAAAACTGTTTTTT
v_gene: TRBV6-5
d_gene: NA
j_gene: TRBJ1-4
abundance: NA

CDR3aa: CASSQGSYSDTQYF
CDR3nt: TGCGCCAGCAGCCAAGGGTCCTATTCAGATACGCAGTATTTT
v_gene: TRBV4-3
d_gene: NA
j_gene: TRBJ2-3
abundance: NA

CDR3aa: CASSSGHPNTGELFF
CDR3nt: TGTGCCAGCAGCTCGGGACATCCGAACACCGGGGAGCTGTTTTTT
v_gene: TRBV7-9
d_gene: NA
j_gene: TRBJ2-2
abundance: NA

CDR3aa: CASGVGPVAGANVLTF
CDR3nt: TGTGCCAGTGGGGTCGGGCCCGTCGCTGGGGCCAACGTCCTGACTTTC
v_gene: TRBV9
d_gene: NA
j_gene: TRBJ2-6
abundance: NA

CDR3aa: CASSLSSDYNEQFF
CDR3nt: TGTGCCAGCAGCTTGTCTAGCGATTACAATGAGCAGTTCTTC
v_gene: TRBV13
d_gene: NA
j_gene: TRBJ2-1
abundance: NA

CDR3aa: CASSWTIGSDEQYF
CDR3nt: TGTGCCAGCAGTTGGACTATCGGGTCTGACGAGCAGTACTTC
v_gene: TRBV28
d_gene: NA
j_gene: TRBJ2-7
abundance: NA

CDR3aa: CASSYSGENTEAFF
CDR3nt: TGTGCCAGCAGTTACTCAGGGGAGAACACTGAAGCTTTCTTT
v_gene: TRBV6-6
d_gene: NA
j_gene: TRBJ1-1
abundance: NA

CDR3aa: CASREGTEAFF
CDR3nt: TGTGCCAGCCGGGAAGGGACTGAAGCTTTCTTT
v_gene: TRBV6-5
d_gene: NA
j_gene: TRBJ1-1
abundance: once

CDR3aa: CASSWRGSTEAFF
CDR3nt: TGTGCCAGCAGCTGGAGGGGAAGCACTGAAGCTTTCTTT
v_gene: TRBV5-5
d_gene: NA
j_gene: TRBJ1-1
abundance: NA

CDR3aa: CASSLGGEELFF
CDR3nt: TGTGCCAGCAGCTTAGGGGGCGAGGAGCTGTTTTTT
v_gene: TRBV13
d_gene: NA
j_gene: TRBJ2-2
abundance: once

CDR3aa: CASSATTSGYEQFF
CDR3nt: TGTGCCAGCAGTGCAACGACTAGCGGGTATGAGCAGTTCTTC
v_gene: TRBV6-4
d_gene: TRBD2
j_gene: TRBJ2-1
abundance: NA

CDR3aa: CASSPSGSGANVLTF
CDR3nt: TGCGCCAGCAGCCCGTCGGGGTCTGGGGCCAACGTCCTGACTTTC
v_gene: TRBV5-1
d_gene: NA
j_gene: TRBJ2-6
abundance: NA

CDR3aa: CASSIEVAGNSYNEQFF
CDR3nt: TGTGCCAGTAGTATAGAGGTAGCGGGAAACTCCTACAATGAGCAGTTCTTC
v_gene: TRBV19
d_gene: TRBD2
j_gene: TRBJ2-1
abundance: NA

CDR3aa: CASSVDGTGYEKLFF
CDR3nt: TGTGCCAGCAGCGTAGACGGGACAGGTTATGAAAAACTGTTTTTT
v_gene: TRBV9
d_gene: TRBD1
j_gene: TRBJ1-4
abundance: once

CDR3aa: CASSLRQGALSTNEKLFF
CDR3nt: TGCGCCAGCAGCTTGAGGCAGGGGGCTCTGTCAACTAATGAAAAACTGTTTTTT
v_gene: TRBV5-1
d_gene: TRBD1
j_gene: TRBJ1-4
abundance: NA

CDR3aa: CASSVPGLAGELFF
CDR3nt: TGTGCCAGCAGCGTCCCGGGACTAGCCGGGGAGCTGTTTTTT
v_gene: TRBV5-6
d_gene: TRBD2
j_gene: TRBJ2-2
abundance: NA

CDR3aa: CASSHGTGSGNEQFF
CDR3nt: TGCGCCAGCAGCCACGGGACAGGGAGCGGGAATGAGCAGTTCTTC
v_gene: TRBV4-3
d_gene: TRBD1
j_gene: TRBJ2-1
abundance: few

CDR3aa: CASSQERQGNYEQYF
CDR3nt: TGCGCCAGCAGCCAAGAACGGCAGGGGAACTACGAGCAGTACTTC
v_gene: TRBV4-3
d_gene: NA
j_gene: TRBJ2-7
abundance: NA

CDR3aa: CASSFPTLGGIQQFF
CDR3nt: TGTGCCAGCAGCTTCCCAACCCTCGGGGGGATTCAGCAGTTCTTC
v_gene: TRBV13
d_gene: TRBD2
j_gene: TRBJ2-1
abundance: NA

CDR3aa: CASPRDSRYGYTF
CDR3nt: TGTGCCAGCCCCCGGGACAGCCGCTATGGCTACACCTTC
v_gene: TRBV2
d_gene: TRBD1
j_gene: TRBJ1-2
abundance: once

CDR3aa: CASSLGMVGGPHSYEQYF
CDR3nt: TGTGCCAGCAGCTTAGGCATGGTTGGGGGCCCACACTCCTACGAGCAGTACTTC
v_gene: TRBV7-8
d_gene: NA
j_gene: TRBJ2-7
abundance: once

CDR3aa: CASSYRGPQPQHF
CDR3nt: TGTGCCAGCAGTTATAGGGGGCCTCAGCCCCAGCATTTT
v_gene: TRBV27
d_gene: TRBD1
j_gene: TRBJ1-5
abundance: NA

CDR3aa: CASSPLGPFYGYTF
CDR3nt: TGTGCCAGCAGTCCACTCGGACCCTTCTATGGCTACACCTTC
v_gene: TRBV27
d_gene: NA
j_gene: TRBJ1-2
abundance: NA

CDR3aa: CASSWDSSYEQYF
CDR3nt: TGTGCCAGCAGCTGGGACAGTTCCTACGAGCAGTACTTC
v_gene: TRBV5-6
d_gene: TRBD1
j_gene: TRBJ2-7
abundance: NA

CDR3aa: CASSLVPGTGETQYF
CDR3nt: TGTGCCAGCAGCCTAGTCCCGGGGACGGGGGAGACCCAGTACTTC
v_gene: TRBV7-3
d_gene: NA
j_gene: TRBJ2-5
abundance: NA

CDR3aa: CASTLLGSYEQYF
CDR3nt: TGTGCCAGCACACTATTAGGCAGCTACGAGCAGTACTTC
v_gene: TRBV28
d_gene: NA
j_gene: TRBJ2-7
abundance: NA